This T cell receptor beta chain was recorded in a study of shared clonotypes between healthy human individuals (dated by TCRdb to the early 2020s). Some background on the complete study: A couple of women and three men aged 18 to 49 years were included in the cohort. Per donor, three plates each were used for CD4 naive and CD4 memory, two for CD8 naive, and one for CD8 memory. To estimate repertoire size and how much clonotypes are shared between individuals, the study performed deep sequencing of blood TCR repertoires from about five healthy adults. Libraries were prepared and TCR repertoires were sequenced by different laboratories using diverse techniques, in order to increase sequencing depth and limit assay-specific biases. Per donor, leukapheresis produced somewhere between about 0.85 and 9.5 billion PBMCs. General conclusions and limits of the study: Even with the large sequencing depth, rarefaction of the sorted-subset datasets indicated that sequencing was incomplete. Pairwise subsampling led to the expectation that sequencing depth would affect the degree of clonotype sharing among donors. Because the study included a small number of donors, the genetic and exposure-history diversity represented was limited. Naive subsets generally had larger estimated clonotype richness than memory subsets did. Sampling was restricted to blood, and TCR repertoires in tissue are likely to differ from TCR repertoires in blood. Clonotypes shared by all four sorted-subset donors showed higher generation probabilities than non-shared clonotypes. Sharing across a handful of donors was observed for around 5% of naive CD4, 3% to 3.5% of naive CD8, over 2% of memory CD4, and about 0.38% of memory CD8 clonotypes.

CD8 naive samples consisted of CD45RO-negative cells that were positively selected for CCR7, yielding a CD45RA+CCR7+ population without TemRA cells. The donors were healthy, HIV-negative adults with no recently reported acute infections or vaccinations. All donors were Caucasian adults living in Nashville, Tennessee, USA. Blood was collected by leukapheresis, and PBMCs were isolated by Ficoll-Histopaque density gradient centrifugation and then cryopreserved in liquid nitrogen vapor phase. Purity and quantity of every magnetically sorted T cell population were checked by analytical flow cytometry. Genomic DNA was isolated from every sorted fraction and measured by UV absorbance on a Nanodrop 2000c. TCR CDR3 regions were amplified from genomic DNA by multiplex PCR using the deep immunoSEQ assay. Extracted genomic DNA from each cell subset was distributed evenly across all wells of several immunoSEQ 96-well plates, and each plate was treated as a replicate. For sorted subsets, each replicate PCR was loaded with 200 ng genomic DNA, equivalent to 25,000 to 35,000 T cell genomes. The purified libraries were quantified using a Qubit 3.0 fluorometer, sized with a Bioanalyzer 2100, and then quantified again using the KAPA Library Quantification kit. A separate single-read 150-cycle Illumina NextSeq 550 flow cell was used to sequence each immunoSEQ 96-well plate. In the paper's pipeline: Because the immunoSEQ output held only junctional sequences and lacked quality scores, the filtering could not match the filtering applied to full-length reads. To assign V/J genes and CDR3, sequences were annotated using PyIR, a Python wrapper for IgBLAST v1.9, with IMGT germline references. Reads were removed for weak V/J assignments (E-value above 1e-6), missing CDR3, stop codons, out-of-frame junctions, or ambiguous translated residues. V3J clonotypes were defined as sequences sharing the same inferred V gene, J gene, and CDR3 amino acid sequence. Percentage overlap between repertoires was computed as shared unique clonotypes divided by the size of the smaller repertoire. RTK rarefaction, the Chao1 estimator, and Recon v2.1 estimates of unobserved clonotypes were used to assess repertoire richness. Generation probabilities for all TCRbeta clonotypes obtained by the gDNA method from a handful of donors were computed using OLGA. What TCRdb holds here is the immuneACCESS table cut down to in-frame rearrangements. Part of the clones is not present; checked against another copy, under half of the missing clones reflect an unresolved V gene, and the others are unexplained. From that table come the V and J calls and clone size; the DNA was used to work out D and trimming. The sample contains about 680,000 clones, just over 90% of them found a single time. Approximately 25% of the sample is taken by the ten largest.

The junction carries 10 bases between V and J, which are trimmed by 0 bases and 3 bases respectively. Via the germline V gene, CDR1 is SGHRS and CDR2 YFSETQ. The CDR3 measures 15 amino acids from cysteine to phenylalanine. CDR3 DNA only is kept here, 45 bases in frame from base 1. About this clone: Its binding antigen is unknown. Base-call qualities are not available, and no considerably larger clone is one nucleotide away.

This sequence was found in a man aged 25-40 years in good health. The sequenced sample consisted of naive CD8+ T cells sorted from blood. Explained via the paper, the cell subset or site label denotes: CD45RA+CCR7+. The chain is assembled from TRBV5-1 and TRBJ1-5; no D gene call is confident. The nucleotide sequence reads TGCGCCAGCAGCTTGGGTGTGGGTAACAATCAGCCCCAGCATTTT. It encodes CASSLGVGNNQPQHF.